The clone carrying this T cell receptor (beta chain) has a count of ten or more. Its antigen is undetermined. J gave up 5 bases and V 5 bases, and 8 bases lay outside the gene matches. This CDR3 has 16 amino acids. Germline-derived CDR1 and CDR2 are MDHEN and SYDVKM. The sample comes from a study of T-cell reconstitution after alpha-beta-depleted transplantation in children. Study-wide results and caveats: Reportedly, only several hundred clones from non-depleted graft cells drove alpha-beta T-cell counts at about two months. At the one-year point after transplant, T-cell counts and TCRbeta diversity were found to come mostly from T cells that had been newly produced.

Unique molecular identifiers tagged the TCRbeta library. TCRdb re-called the PCR reads with MiXCR, one entry per CDR3 protein. The profile shows 450,000 to 600,000 distinct CDR3 sequences, 13% of them singletons. The source is a male patient younger than 18 who had a stem cell transplant for acute myeloid leukemia, so the T cells may come from the graft donor. This chain links TRBV28 with TRBJ2-1, with 11 positions matching TRBD2. Material: PBMCs, mostly from graft donor cells, obtained 360 days after TCRalphabeta/CD19-depleted stem cell transplant. The CDR3 bases are TGTGCCAGCAGTCCTGACCGGGGACTAGCGGACAATGAGCAGTTCTTC. It codes for CASSPDRGLADNEQFF. Using reference TRBV28 and TRBJ2-1 for the parts outside the CDR3, the full variable domain is DVKVTQSSRYLVKRTGEKVFLECVQDMDHENMFWYRQDPGLGLRLIYFSYDVKMKEKGDIPEGYSVSREKKERFSLILESASTNQTSMYLCASSPDRGLADNEQFFGPGTRLTVL.